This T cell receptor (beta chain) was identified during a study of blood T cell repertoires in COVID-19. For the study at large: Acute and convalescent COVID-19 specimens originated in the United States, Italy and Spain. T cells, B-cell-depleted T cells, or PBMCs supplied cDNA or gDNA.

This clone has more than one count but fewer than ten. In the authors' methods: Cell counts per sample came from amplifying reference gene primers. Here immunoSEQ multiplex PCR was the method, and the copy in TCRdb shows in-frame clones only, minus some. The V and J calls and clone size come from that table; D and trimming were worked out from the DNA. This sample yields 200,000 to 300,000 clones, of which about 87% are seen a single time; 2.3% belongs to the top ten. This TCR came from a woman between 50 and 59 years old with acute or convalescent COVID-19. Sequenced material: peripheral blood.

The CDR3 coding sequence is TGTGCCAGCAGCTCCCCGACAGGGTTGCTCTATGGCTACACCTTC. Amino acid sequence: CASSSPTGLLYGYTF. The chain has TRBV7-2 and TRBJ1-2; the match to TRBD1 covers 7 bases. Germline values: CDR1 SGHTA, CDR2 FQGNSA. Trimming cost V 4 bases and J 4 bases; bases outside gene matches: 9. There are 15 residues in the CDR3.